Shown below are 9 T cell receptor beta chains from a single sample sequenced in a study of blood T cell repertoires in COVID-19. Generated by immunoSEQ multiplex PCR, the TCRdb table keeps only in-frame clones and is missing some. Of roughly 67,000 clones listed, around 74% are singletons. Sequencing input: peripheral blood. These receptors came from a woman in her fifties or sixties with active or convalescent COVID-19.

The chain's CDR3 is CASSETGSYEQYF. CDR3 sequence (DNA): TGTGCCAGTAGTGAGACAGGTTCCTACGAGCAGTACTTC. V and J are TRBV19 and TRBJ2-7; D is possibly TRBD1 (6 bases). Germline lookup yields CDR1 LNHDA and CDR2 SQIVND (reference sequence). V was trimmed by 5 bases and J by 1 base, leaving 9 bases between them. There are 13 residues in the CDR3.

The CDR3: CASHRGGGETQYF. CDR3 nucleotides: TGTGCCAGCCACCGGGGGGGCGGAGAGACCCAGTACTTC. V gene TRBV6-5 combines with J gene TRBJ2-5; 8 nucleotides align to TRBD2. CDR1 is MNHEY, CDR2 SVGAGI, per germline. Trimming cost V 8 bases and J 4 bases; bases outside gene matches: 6. The CDR3 runs to 13 residues.

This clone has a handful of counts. The CDR3 reads CSSKRGNEQYF. CDR3 DNA: TGCAGCTCCAAGAGGGGGAACGAGCAGTACTTC. V usage is TRBV29-1 and J usage is TRBJ2-7; TRBD1 is a possible D gene (6 bases). In germline, CDR1 is SQVTM, CDR2 ANQGSEA. V lost 8 bases and J 5 bases, leaving 13 bases between the germline ends. CDR3 size: 11 residues.

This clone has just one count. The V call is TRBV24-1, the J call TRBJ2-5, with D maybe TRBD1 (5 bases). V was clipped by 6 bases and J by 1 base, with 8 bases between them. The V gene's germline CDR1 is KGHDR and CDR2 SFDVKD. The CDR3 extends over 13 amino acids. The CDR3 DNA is TGTGCCACCAGTCGACAGAGCCAAGAGACCCAGTACTTC. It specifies CATSRQSQETQYF.

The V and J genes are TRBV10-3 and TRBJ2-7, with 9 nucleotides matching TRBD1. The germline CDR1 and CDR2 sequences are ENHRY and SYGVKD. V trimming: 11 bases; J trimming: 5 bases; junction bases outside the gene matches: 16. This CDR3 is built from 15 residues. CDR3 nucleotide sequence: TGTGCCGCATCCGGGACAGGGTACCTCGGGGACGAGCAGTACTTC. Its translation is CAASGTGYLGDEQYF.

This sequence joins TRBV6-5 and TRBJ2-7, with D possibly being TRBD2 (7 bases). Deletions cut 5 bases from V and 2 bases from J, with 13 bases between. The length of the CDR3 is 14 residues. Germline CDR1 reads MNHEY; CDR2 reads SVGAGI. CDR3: CASSPPGGPYEQYF. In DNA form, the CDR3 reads TGTGCCAGCAGTCCACCCGGGGGGCCCTACGAGCAGTACTTC.

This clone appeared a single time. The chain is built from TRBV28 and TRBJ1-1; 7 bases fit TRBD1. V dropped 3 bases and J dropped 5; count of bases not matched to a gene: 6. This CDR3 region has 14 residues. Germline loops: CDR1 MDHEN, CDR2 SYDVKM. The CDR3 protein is CASSLTGYRTEAFF. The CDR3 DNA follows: TGTGCCAGCAGTTTGACAGGGTACAGGACTGAAGCTTTCTTT. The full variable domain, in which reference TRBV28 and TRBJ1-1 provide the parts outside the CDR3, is DVKVTQSSRYLVKRTGEKVFLECVQDMDHENMFWYRQDPGLGLRLIYFSYDVKMKEKGDIPEGYSVSREKKERFSLILESASTNQTSMYLCASSLTGYRTEAFFGQGTRLTVV.

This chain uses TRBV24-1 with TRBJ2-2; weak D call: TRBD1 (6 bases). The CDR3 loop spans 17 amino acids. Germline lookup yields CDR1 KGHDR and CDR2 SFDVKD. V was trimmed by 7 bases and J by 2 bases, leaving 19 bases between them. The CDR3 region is CATRGNRAIQNTGELFF. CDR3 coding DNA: TGTGCCACCAGAGGTAACAGGGCGATACAAAACACCGGGGAGCTGTTTTTT.

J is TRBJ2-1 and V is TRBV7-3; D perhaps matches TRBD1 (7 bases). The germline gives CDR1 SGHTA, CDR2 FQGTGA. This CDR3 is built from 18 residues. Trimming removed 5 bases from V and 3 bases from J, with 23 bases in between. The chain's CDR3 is CASSPGPGGRIGYNEQFF. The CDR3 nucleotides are TGTGCCAGCAGCCCGGGGCCAGGGGGGCGCATTGGCTACAATGAGCAGTTCTTC.